This is a list of T cell receptor beta chains from one sample in a study of shared clonotypes between healthy human individuals. The data were produced by immunoSEQ multiplex PCR, yet TCRdb's version contains in-frame clones alone and is incomplete. Of hundreds of thousands of clones in the sample, roughly 96% were seen once. Sequenced material: naive CD8+ T cells sorted from blood. The receptors shown here come from a woman aged 25 to 39 in good health. The CDR3 runs from the conserved cysteine through the conserved F or W. The D gene is left open where the match is weak. Size values are once, few and many counts, or a class for expanded clones, and some rows have none.

j_call: TRBJ1-2; v_call: TRBV28; clone_size: .; d_call: .; cdr3_aa: CASSLFSTGLYGYTF; cdr3_nt: TGTGCCAGCAGTTTATTTTCGACTGGGCTCTATGGCTACACCTTC
j_call: TRBJ2-7; v_call: TRBV29-1; clone_size: .; d_call: .; cdr3_aa: CSAEEAGGEQYF; cdr3_nt: TGCAGCGCCGAGGAGGCAGGTGGCGAGCAGTACTTC
j_call: TRBJ1-4; v_call: TRBV19; clone_size: .; d_call: .; cdr3_aa: CASSIPAAANEKLFF; cdr3_nt: TGTGCCAGTAGTATTCCGGCAGCAGCTAATGAAAAACTGTTTTTT
j_call: TRBJ2-4; v_call: TRBV9; clone_size: once; d_call: .; cdr3_aa: CASSPHINGAKNIQYF; cdr3_nt: TGTGCCAGCAGCCCCCACATAAACGGGGCCAAAAACATTCAGTACTTC
j_call: TRBJ2-5; v_call: TRBV7-6; clone_size: .; d_call: .; cdr3_aa: CASSLQGMETQYF; cdr3_nt: TGTGCCAGCAGCTTACAGGGGATGGAGACCCAGTACTTC
j_call: TRBJ2-7; v_call: TRBV28; clone_size: .; d_call: .; cdr3_aa: CASSPDRSSYEQYF; cdr3_nt: TGTGCCAGCAGTCCGGACAGAAGCTCCTACGAGCAGTACTTC
j_call: TRBJ1-1; v_call: TRBV9; clone_size: .; d_call: TRBD1; cdr3_aa: CASSPRGVKDTEAFF; cdr3_nt: TGTGCCAGCAGCCCCAGGGGGGTAAAGGACACTGAAGCTTTCTTT
j_call: TRBJ1-5; v_call: TRBV2; clone_size: once; d_call: .; cdr3_aa: CASCIRDQPQHF; cdr3_nt: TGTGCCAGCTGTATAAGGGATCAGCCCCAGCATTTT
j_call: TRBJ2-1; v_call: TRBV29-1; clone_size: .; d_call: .; cdr3_aa: CSVDKQLNEQFF; cdr3_nt: TGCAGCGTTGACAAGCAACTCAATGAGCAGTTCTTC
j_call: TRBJ2-7; v_call: TRBV15; clone_size: .; d_call: .; cdr3_aa: CATSNRDISYEQYF; cdr3_nt: TGTGCCACCAGCAACCGGGACATTTCCTACGAGCAGTACTTC
j_call: TRBJ1-1; v_call: TRBV19; clone_size: .; d_call: TRBD1; cdr3_aa: CASTSRDSTMNTEAFF; cdr3_nt: TGTGCCAGTACCTCTCGGGACAGCACTATGAACACTGAAGCTTTCTTT
j_call: TRBJ2-1; v_call: TRBV11-2; clone_size: .; d_call: .; cdr3_aa: CASSLEPGQNSDEQFF; cdr3_nt: TGTGCCAGCAGCTTAGAACCGGGACAAAACTCGGATGAGCAGTTCTTC
j_call: TRBJ2-7; v_call: TRBV28; clone_size: .; d_call: .; cdr3_aa: CASSRLGRLGEQYF; cdr3_nt: TGTGCCAGCAGCAGACTAGGGAGGTTGGGCGAGCAGTACTTC
j_call: TRBJ2-1; v_call: TRBV9; clone_size: .; d_call: .; cdr3_aa: CASSVADGPRYNEQFF; cdr3_nt: TGTGCCAGCAGCGTAGCGGACGGACCCCGTTACAATGAGCAGTTCTTC
j_call: TRBJ2-7; v_call: TRBV28; clone_size: .; d_call: TRBD1; cdr3_aa: CASVQTGGYEQYF; cdr3_nt: TGTGCCAGCGTACAGACAGGGGGCTACGAGCAGTACTTC
j_call: TRBJ2-7; v_call: TRBV7-9; clone_size: .; d_call: .; cdr3_aa: CASSFGREQYF; cdr3_nt: TGTGCCAGCAGCTTCGGACGGGAGCAGTACTTC
j_call: TRBJ2-7; v_call: TRBV5-1; clone_size: .; d_call: .; cdr3_aa: CASSLVSHEQYF; cdr3_nt: TGCGCCAGCAGCTTGGTATCGCACGAGCAGTACTTC
j_call: TRBJ2-2; v_call: TRBV6-4; clone_size: .; d_call: .; cdr3_aa: CASSVLAGELFF; cdr3_nt: TGTGCCAGCAGTGTGCTCGCCGGGGAGCTGTTTTTT
j_call: TRBJ2-1; v_call: TRBV2; clone_size: .; d_call: TRBD2; cdr3_aa: CATTSGRGNEQFF; cdr3_nt: TGTGCCACTACTAGCGGGAGAGGGAATGAGCAGTTCTTC
j_call: TRBJ1-5; v_call: TRBV2; clone_size: .; d_call: .; cdr3_aa: CASKSRGYSNQPQHF; cdr3_nt: TGTGCCAGCAAATCTAGAGGGTATAGCAATCAGCCCCAGCATTTT
j_call: TRBJ2-5; v_call: TRBV29-1; clone_size: .; d_call: .; cdr3_aa: CSVEDAKTGETQYF; cdr3_nt: TGCAGCGTTGAAGACGCCAAAACTGGAGAGACCCAGTACTTC
j_call: TRBJ2-1; v_call: TRBV29-1; clone_size: .; d_call: TRBD2; cdr3_aa: CSVWEGRWNEQFF; cdr3_nt: TGCAGCGTCTGGGAGGGCCGGTGGAATGAGCAGTTCTTC
j_call: TRBJ2-7; v_call: TRBV28; clone_size: .; d_call: .; cdr3_aa: CASSFYDRGATYEQYF; cdr3_nt: TGTGCCAGCAGTTTTTATGATCGGGGGGCCACCTACGAGCAGTACTTC
j_call: TRBJ1-1; v_call: TRBV10-3; clone_size: .; d_call: .; cdr3_aa: CAISSGWGADTEAFF; cdr3_nt: TGTGCCATCAGTAGTGGTTGGGGGGCGGACACTGAAGCTTTCTTT
j_call: TRBJ2-7; v_call: TRBV7-8; clone_size: once; d_call: TRBD2; cdr3_aa: CASSLAERDSYEQYF; cdr3_nt: TGTGCCAGCAGCTTAGCTGAGCGGGACTCCTACGAGCAGTACTTC
j_call: TRBJ1-2; v_call: TRBV6-6; clone_size: .; d_call: TRBD1; cdr3_aa: CASRLDRVGRNTF; cdr3_nt: TGTGCCAGCAGACTAGACAGGGTCGGTCGCAACACCTTC
j_call: TRBJ2-5; v_call: TRBV7-6; clone_size: .; d_call: .; cdr3_aa: CASSLGPREGETQYF; cdr3_nt: TGTGCCAGCAGCTTGGGACCTCGAGAGGGAGAGACCCAGTACTTC
j_call: TRBJ2-5; v_call: TRBV5-6; clone_size: .; d_call: .; cdr3_aa: CASSFNILKETQYF; cdr3_nt: TGTGCCAGCAGCTTCAACATTCTGAAGGAGACCCAGTACTTC
j_call: TRBJ2-3; v_call: TRBV9; clone_size: .; d_call: .; cdr3_aa: CASSGPHSTSTDTQYF; cdr3_nt: TGTGCCAGCAGCGGGCCCCATTCTACTAGCACAGATACGCAGTATTTT